This T cell receptor beta chain came from a study of blood T cell repertoires in COVID-19. The CDR3 totals 14 residues. CDR1 and CDR2 from the germline V gene are MNHEY and SVGEGT. Trimming removed 3 bases from V and 5 bases from J, with 13 bases in between. Seattle's enrolled individuals joined amid active infection and were then monitored longitudinally. Per the study methods: Amplification of reference gene primers was used by the study to estimate nucleated cell counts. Here immunoSEQ multiplex PCR was the method, and the copy in TCRdb shows in-frame clones only, minus some. V and J calls and clone size are those listed in that table; D and trimming were worked out from the DNA. The sample contains roughly 150,000 clones, about nine tenths of which appear only once.

This TCR derives from a young man with COVID-19, enrolled during active disease. V is TRBV6-2 or TRBV6-3 and J is TRBJ1-1; D unresolved. What was sequenced was peripheral blood. The CDR3 loop reads CASSYWAVDTEAFF. The DNA of the CDR3 is TGTGCCAGCAGTTATTGGGCTGTAGATACTGAAGCTTTCTTT.